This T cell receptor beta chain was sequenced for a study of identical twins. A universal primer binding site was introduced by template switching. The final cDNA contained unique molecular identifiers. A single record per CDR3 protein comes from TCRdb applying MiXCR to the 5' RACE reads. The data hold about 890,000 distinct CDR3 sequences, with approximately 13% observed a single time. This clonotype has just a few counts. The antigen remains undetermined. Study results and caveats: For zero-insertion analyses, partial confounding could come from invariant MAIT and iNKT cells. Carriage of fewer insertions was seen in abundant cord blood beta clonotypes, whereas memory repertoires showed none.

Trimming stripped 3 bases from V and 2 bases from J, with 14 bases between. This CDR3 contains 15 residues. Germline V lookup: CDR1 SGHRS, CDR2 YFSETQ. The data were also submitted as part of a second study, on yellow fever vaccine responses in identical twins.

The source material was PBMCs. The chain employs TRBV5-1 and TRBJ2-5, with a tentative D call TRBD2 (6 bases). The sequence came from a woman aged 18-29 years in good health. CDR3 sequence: CASSSTGTEQETQYF. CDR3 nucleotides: TGCGCCAGCAGCTCGACCGGGACTGAACAAGAGACCCAGTACTTC.